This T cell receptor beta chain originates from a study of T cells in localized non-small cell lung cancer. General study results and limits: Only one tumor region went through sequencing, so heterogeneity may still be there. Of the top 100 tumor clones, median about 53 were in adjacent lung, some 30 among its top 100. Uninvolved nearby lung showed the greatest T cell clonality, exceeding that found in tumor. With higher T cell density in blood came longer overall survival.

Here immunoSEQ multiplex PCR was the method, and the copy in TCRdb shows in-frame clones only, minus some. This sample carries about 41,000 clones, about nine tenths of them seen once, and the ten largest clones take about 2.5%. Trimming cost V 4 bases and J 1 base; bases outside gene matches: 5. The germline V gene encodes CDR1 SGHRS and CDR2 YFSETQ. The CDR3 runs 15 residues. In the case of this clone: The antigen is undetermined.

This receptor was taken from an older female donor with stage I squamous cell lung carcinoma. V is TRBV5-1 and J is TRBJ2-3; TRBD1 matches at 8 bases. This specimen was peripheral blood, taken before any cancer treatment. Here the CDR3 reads CASSPGTGGTDTQYF. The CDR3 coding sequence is TGCGCCAGCAGCCCCGGGACAGGAGGCACAGATACGCAGTATTTT.